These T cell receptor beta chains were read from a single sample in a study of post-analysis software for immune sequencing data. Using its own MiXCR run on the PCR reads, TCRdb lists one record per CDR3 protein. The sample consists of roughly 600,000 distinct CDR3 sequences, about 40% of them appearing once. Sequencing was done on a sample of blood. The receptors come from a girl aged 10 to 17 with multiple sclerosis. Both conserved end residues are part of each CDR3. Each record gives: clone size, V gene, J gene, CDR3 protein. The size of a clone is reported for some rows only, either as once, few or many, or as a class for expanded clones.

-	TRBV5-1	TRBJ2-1	CASSRDGSYNEQFF
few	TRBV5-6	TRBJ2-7	CASSFRDRATYEQYF
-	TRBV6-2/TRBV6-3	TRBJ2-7	CASSWTQNSYEQYF
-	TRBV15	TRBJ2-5	CATTLLAGGQGTQYF
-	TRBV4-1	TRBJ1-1	CASSQTLPGVRTEAFF
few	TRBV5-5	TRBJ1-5	CASSSERVGQPQHF
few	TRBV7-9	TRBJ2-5	CASSLFRTSGTREQYF
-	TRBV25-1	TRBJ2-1	CASSESGWRNNEQFF
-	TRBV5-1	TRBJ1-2	CASSLAAENYGCTF
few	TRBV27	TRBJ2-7	CASSQTGGFYEQYF
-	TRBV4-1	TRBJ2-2	CASSQVGGNTGELFF
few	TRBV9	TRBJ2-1	CASSVEFGTSGGLQFF
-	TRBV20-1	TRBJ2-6	CSARNAPGMIPGPTSGANVLTF
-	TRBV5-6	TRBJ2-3	CASSFETGGLTDTQYF
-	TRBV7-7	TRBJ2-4	CASSPGGGGNIQYF
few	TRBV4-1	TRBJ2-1	CASSQVNGGYNEQFF
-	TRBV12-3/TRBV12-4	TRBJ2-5	CASRHTGGGETQYF
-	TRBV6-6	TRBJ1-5	CASIQQGNQPQHF
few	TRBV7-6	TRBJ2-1	CASSLEGGYSYNEQFF
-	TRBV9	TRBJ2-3	CASSLGLANTDTQYF
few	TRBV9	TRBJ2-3	CASSVVGSGDVPSSTDTQYF
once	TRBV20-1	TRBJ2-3	CSASPGGATDTQYF
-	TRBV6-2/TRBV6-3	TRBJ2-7	CASSYPVDEQYF
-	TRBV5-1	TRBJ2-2	CASSDPSGNTGELFF
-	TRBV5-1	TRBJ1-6	CASSYEYDREHSPLHF
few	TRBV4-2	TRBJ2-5	CASSQASGETQYF
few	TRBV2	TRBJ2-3	CASSEGRNPDTQYF
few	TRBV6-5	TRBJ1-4	CASRPGAGAKEKLFF
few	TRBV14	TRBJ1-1	CASSKPGQGRAEAFF
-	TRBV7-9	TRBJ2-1	CASSRRASYEQFF
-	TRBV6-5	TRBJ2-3	CASSPLGNTQYF
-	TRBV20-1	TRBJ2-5	CSARGPPGEETQYF
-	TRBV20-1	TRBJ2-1	CSARPSGWDVSYNEQFF
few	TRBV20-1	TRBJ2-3	CSARDPLTGTDTQYF
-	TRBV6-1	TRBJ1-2	CASSDRGRDYGYTF
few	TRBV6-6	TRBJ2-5	CASSPTGGTQYF